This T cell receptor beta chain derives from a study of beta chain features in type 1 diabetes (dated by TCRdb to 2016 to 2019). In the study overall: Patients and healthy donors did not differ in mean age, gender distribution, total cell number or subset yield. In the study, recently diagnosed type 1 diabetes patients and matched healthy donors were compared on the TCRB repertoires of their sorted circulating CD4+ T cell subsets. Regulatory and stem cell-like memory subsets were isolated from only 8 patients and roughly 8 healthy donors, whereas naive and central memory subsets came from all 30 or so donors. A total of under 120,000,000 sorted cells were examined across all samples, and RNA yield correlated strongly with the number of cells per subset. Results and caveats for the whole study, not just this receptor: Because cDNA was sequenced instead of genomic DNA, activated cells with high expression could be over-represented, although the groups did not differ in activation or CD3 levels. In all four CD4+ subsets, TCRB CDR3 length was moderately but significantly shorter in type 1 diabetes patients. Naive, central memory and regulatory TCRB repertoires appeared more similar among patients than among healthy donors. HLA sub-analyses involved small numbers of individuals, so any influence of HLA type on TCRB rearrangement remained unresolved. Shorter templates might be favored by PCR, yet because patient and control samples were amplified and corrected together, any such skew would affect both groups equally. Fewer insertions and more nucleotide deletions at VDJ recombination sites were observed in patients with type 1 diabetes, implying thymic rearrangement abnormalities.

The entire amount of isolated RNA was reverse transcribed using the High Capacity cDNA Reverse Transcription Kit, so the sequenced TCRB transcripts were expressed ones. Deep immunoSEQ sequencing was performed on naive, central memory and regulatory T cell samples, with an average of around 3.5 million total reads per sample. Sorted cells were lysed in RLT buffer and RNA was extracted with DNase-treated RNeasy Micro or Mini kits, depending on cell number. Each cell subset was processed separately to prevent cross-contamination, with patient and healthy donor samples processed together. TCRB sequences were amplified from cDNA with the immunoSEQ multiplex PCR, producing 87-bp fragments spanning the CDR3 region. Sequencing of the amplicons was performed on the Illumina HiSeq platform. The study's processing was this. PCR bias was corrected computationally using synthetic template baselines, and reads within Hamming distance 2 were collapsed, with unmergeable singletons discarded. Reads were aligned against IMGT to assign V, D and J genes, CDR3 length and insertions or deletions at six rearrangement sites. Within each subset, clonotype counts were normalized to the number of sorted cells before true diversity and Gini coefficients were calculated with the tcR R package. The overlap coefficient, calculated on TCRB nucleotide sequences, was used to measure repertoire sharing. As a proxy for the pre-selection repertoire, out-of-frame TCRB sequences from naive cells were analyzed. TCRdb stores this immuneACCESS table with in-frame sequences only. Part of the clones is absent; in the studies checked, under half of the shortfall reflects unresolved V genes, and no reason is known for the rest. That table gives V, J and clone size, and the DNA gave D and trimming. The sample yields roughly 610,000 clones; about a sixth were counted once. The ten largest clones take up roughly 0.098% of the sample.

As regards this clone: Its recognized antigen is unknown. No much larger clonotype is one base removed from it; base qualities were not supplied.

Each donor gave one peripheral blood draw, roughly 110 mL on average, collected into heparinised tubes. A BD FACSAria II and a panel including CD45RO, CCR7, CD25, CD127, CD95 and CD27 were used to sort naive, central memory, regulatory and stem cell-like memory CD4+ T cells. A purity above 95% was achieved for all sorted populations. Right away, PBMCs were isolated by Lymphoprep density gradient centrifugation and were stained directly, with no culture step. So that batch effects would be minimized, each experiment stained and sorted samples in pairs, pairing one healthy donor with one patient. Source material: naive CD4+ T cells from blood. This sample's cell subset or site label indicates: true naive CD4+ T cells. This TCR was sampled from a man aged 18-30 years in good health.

The DNA sequence is TGCGCCAGCAGCTTGGGGACTAGCGGGGCGTACAATGAGCAGTTCTTC. It encodes CASSLGTSGAYNEQFF. The chain was built from TRBV5-1 and TRBJ2-1; 12 middle bases align to TRBD2. Based on the germline V gene, the CDR1 and CDR2 sequences are SGHRS and YFSETQ. CDR3 length: 16 amino acids, cysteine to phenylalanine. Left in the record is the CDR3 DNA by itself, 48 bases read in frame from the first base. Trimming removed 0 bases from V and 4 bases from J; the gene matches leave 2 bases unexplained.